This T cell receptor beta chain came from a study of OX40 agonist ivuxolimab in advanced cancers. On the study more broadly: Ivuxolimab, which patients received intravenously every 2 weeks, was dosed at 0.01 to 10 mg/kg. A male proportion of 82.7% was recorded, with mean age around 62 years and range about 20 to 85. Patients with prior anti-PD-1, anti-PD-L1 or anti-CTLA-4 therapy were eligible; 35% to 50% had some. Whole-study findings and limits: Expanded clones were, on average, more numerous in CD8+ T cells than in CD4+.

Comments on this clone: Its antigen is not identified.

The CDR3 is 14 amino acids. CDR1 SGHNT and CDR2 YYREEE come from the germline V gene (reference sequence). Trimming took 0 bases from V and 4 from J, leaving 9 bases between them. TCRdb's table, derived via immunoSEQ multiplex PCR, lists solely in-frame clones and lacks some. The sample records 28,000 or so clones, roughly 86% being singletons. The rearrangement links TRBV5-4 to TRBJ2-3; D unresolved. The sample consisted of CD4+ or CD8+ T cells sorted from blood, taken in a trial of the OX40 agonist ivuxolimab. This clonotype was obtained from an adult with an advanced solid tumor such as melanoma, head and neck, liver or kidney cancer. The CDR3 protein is CASSLEEWADTQYF. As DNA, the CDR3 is TGTGCCAGCAGCTTGGAGGAGTGGGCAGATACGCAGTATTTT.